This T cell receptor (beta chain) was retrieved from a study of PD-1 blockade in classical Hodgkin lymphoma (dated by TCRdb to about 2020). Some background on the complete study: Nivolumab dosing was 3 mg/kg intravenously every 2 weeks, continuing until either disease progression or unacceptable toxicity. The study used TCR beta sequencing and CyTOF to define a peripheral blood immune signature of response to PD-1 blockade in classical Hodgkin lymphoma.

Summary of the overall study and its limitations: The study was restricted to a single clinical trial cohort, and the causes of repertoire differences, possibly disease activity or prior therapy, were left undefined. Baseline TCR diversity was reported to be lower in newly diagnosed patients than in healthy donors, and even lower in relapsed/refractory patients. By C4D1, a significant rise was seen in CD4+ TCR diversity but not in CD8+ TCR diversity (p=0.0027 vs p=0.16), and the rise was most apparent among complete responders (p=0.02). Lower diversity was observed in patients in whom nivolumab was started less than 1 year after ASCT, and these patients were excluded from later analyses so that confounding by immune reconstitution would be avoided. Trial patients achieving complete response had baseline diversity similar to newly diagnosed patients, whereas partial responders and progressors had significantly lower diversity.

Its CDR3 holds 11 amino acids, cysteine through phenylalanine. This entry keeps only the CDR3 DNA: 33 bases, framed from base 1. Based on the germline V gene (reference sequence), the CDR1 and CDR2 sequences are GTSNPN and SVGIG. A distance of 9 bases separates the germline ends of V and J, which lose 8 bases and 2 bases respectively. The sample's time point label, decoded: cycle 4 day 1 (C4D1), after less than 7 weeks of nivolumab. All trial patients had relapsed after autologous stem cell transplantation, with cohorts A, B and C differing in prior brentuximab vedotin exposure. Magnetic negative selection with a Miltenyi CD4+ T cell isolation kit was used to purify CD4+ T cells from thawed PBMCs. The trial cohort comprised 60 or so patients with relapsed/refractory classical Hodgkin lymphoma whose best overall responses were complete response, partial response or progressive disease. Trial patients were treated with single-agent nivolumab in the multi-cohort phase II CheckMate 205 trial. An independent review committee assessed best overall response using the 2007 International Working Group response criteria. Trial PBMCs were obtained immediately prior to nivolumab initiation (C1D1) and on therapy at cycle 2 day 1 and cycle 4 day 1. After peripheral blood was drawn into 8 mL Vacutainer Cell Preparation Tubes, PBMCs were isolated by centrifugation and then cryopreserved. Purified CD4+ and CD8+ fractions were prepared only for cases where an additional PBMC sample was available. On LS columns in a quadroMACS separator, the magnetically labelled cells were depleted, and the flow-through was collected as the purified fraction.

As to this clone: Its antigen has not been determined. No clone much larger than this one lies a single base away; base qualities are absent.

The Qiagen DNeasy kit was used to extract genomic DNA from unsorted PBMCs and from the negatively selected CD4+ and CD8+ fractions. TCR beta CDR3 regions were amplified by immunoSEQ multiplex PCR using primers annealing to V and J segments. A synthetic immune receptor repertoire was used to minimize amplification bias, and any remaining bias was removed computationally after sequencing. The authors' analysis ran thus. Repertoire diversity was quantified as the Shannon entropy index using custom Python scripts. Unsorted, CD4+ and CD8+ repertoires were analyzed separately, except in combined analyses where CD4+ and CD8+ sequences were merged in silico. Clonal expansion was defined as a frequency increase of at least 2-fold after treatment compared with C1D1, and clones undetected at baseline were assigned a pseudocount of 0.5. Singleton clones were defined as clones with 0 or 1 copy at C1D1, and non-singleton clones were defined as clones with 2 or more copies. Clones expanded in unsorted samples were labelled as CD4+, CD8+ or unknown by matching protein sequences in sorted samples from the same patient. Wilcoxon tests were applied to paired samples to test diversity changes from C1D1 to C4D1. As stored in TCRdb, this immuneACCESS dataset retains in-frame rearrangements with V and J assigned. A fraction of the clones does not appear; measured against another copy, unresolved V genes explain less than half of the discrepancy, and the remainder lacks a known reason. That table gives V, J and clone size, and the DNA gave D and trimming. The sample table contains 29,000 or so clones; only one count was recorded for more than 80% of them. Around 0.58% of the sample rests with the top ten.

The sequence came from a human donor with classical Hodgkin lymphoma. The rearrangement joined TRBV30 to TRBJ1-2, with no D gene named confidently. The sample was CD4+ T cells from blood, taken before the fourth cycle of nivolumab. The DNA is as follows: TGTGCCCTACTAGCGAACTATGGCTACACCTTC. This encodes CALLANYGYTF.